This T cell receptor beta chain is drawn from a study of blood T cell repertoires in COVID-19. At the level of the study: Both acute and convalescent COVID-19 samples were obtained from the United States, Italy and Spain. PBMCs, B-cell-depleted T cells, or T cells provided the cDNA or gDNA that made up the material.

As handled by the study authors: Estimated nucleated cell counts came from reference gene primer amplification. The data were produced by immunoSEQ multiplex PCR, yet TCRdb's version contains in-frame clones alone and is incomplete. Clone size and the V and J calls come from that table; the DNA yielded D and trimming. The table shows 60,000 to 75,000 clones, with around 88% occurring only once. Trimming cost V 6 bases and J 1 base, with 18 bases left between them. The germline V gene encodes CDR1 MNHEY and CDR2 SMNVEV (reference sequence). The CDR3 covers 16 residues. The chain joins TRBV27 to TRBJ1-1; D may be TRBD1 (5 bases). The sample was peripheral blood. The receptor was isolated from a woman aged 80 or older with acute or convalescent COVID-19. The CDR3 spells CASSTNRGKRNTEAFF. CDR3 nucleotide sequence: TGTGCCAGCAGCACCAACCGGGGGAAACGGAACACTGAAGCTTTCTTT.